This T cell receptor beta chain stems from a study of T-cell reconstitution after alpha-beta-depleted transplantation in children. Notes on the study in general: Surviving recipient T cells and thymic progenitors accounted for the high day-60 TCRbeta diversity observed in some patients. Newly produced T cells mostly accounted for T-cell counts and diversity one year post-transplant. Expanded graft clones numbering several hundred reportedly gave rise to alpha-beta T cells about two months after transplant.

Germline V gene lookup returns CDR1 SGHAT and CDR2 FQNNGV. CDR3 length: 17 residues. The V and J ends lost 5 bases and 0 bases respectively, with 16 bases between them. A TCRbeta library incorporating unique molecular identifiers was prepared. One entry per CDR3 protein, called by TCRdb with MiXCR from the PCR reads. The sample shows 780,000 or so distinct CDR3 sequences, roughly 16% of them seen only once. A few counts support this clonotype. Its antigen remains unidentified. The sequence was obtained from a male patient younger than 18 who had a stem cell transplant for acute lymphoblastic leukemia, so the T cells may come from the graft donor. The sample was PBMCs, mostly from graft donor cells, taken 360 days after TCRalphabeta/CD19-depleted stem cell transplant. This chain connects TRBV11-2 to TRBJ2-2, with D possibly called TRBD1 or TRBD2 (6 bases each). CDR3 DNA: TGTGCCAGCAGCCTCCTAGGGGGGACAACGAACACCGGGGAGCTGTTTTTT. Encoded protein: CASSLLGGTTNTGELFF.